The entry below gives a single T cell receptor beta chain sequence along with its context. This specimen belongs to a study of tumour-infiltrating T cells in Burkitt lymphoma. Study details: Survival, overall and progression-free, tracked with productive clonality.

Libraries were prepared by immunoSEQ multiplex PCR; TCRdb keeps only in-frame clonotypes and omits some of them. The data contain 11,000 to 15,000 clones, roughly 80% of them seen just once; the ten biggest clones take up 6% to 8.5%. Germline loops: CDR1 LNHDA, CDR2 SQIVND (reference sequence). The CDR3 loop spans 12 amino acids. V dropped 3 bases and J dropped 2 bases, with 2 bases sitting between them. The clonotype originates from a human donor with diffuse large B-cell lymphoma. The sample was tumor tissue. The V gene is TRBV19, the J gene TRBJ1-5, with D unresolved. Here the CDR3 DNA reads TGTGCCAGTAGTATTGGCAATCAGCCCCAGCATTTT. Its translation: CASSIGNQPQHF.